This T cell receptor (beta chain) was identified during a study of blood T cell repertoires in COVID-19. Study background: Both acute and convalescent COVID-19 samples were obtained from the United States, Italy and Spain. In each case, the material was cDNA or gDNA derived from T cells, B-cell-depleted T cells, or PBMCs.

The CDR3 extends over 14 amino acids. Germline trimming cut 4 bases from V and 8 bases from J; bases unmatched to any gene: 4. Germline V gives CDR1 SEHNR, CDR2 FQNEAQ (reference sequence). There are a few counts of this clone. Only in-frame clones appear in the TCRdb table, and some are missing; sequencing was by immunoSEQ multiplex PCR. The sample has approximately 16,000 clones; around 77% are singletons. This TCR came from a human donor in a cohort sampled during active COVID-19. This chain uses TRBV7-9 with TRBJ1-4; 10 nucleotides match TRBD1. The material sequenced was peripheral blood. The CDR3 DNA is TGTGCCAGCAGCTCCCGGACAGGGGGGGAAAAACTGTTTTTT. It yields the protein CASSSRTGGEKLFF.